These T cell receptor beta chains were read from a single sample in a study of cytotoxic CD8 clonotypes in ibrutinib-treated CLL. Data came from immunoSEQ multiplex PCR; TCRdb stores just in-frame clones and leaves some out. The table records about 300,000 clones, less than 85% of them present only once. This specimen consisted of PBMCs, obtained at disease progression, from a patient treated with ibrutinib. The receptors originated from a human donor with chronic lymphocytic leukemia. Each CDR3 is given without its conserved first and last residue. Fields, in order: V gene, D gene, J gene, CDR3 protein. D genes are given only for firm matches.

>TRBV7-9|-|TRBJ1-2
ASSRASTGLYGYT
>TRBV5-1|-|TRBJ1-4
ASSLAGFRVQTNEKLF
>TRBV5-4|-|TRBJ2-1
ASSFGWGVKNEQF
>TRBV9|TRBD1|TRBJ1-4
ASSKDRAEKLF
>TRBV19|-|TRBJ1-5
ASSRTERQPQH
>TRBV6-1|-|TRBJ2-7
ASSDPIVSGGLYEQY
>TRBV27|-|TRBJ2-3
ATNRAGTDTQY
>TRBV4-1|-|TRBJ1-1
ASSQGPGVTEAF
>TRBV6-5|-|TRBJ1-2
ASSSQGPPYGYT
>TRBV7-9|TRBD1|TRBJ1-2
ASSWGQGDGYT
>TRBV4-1|TRBD2|TRBJ2-1
ASSPGLAEYNEQF
>TRBV4-3|TRBD2|TRBJ2-2
ASSPIGLAGGRGGELF
>TRBV27|-|TRBJ2-7
ASRDPADYEQY
>TRBV9|TRBD2|TRBJ2-7
ASRHTSGSGEQY
>TRBV7-3|-|TRBJ2-5
ASSLTGFETQY
>TRBV2|TRBD2|TRBJ2-5
ASSAGTNIQETQY
>TRBV5-1|TRBD1|TRBJ1-6
ASSLAGRQGAVNSPLH
>TRBV10-2|-|TRBJ2-7
ASRQGTYEQY
>TRBV5-1|-|TRBJ1-2
ASSRAGGGYT
>TRBV19|-|TRBJ2-7
ASSDIDYEQY
>TRBV29-1|-|TRBJ1-1
SVPEGGNTEAF
>TRBV4-3|TRBD2|TRBJ2-7
ASSPRAGGPYEQY
>TRBV7-9|-|TRBJ2-7
ASSFPTRVEQY
>TRBV9|-|TRBJ2-5
ASSADLRETQY
>TRBV4-1|-|TRBJ1-5
ASSPKETGYSNQPQH
>TRBV9|-|TRBJ2-5
ASSAPAEAQETQY